These T cell receptor beta chains were read from a single sample in a study of T-cell reconstitution after alpha-beta-depleted transplantation in children. TCRdb passed the PCR reads through MiXCR, listing each CDR3 protein once. Seen here are hundreds of thousands of distinct CDR3 sequences, roughly a tenth observed once, and the top ten hold just over 2%. The material was PBMCs, obtained before TCRalphabeta/CD19-depleted stem cell transplant. These TCRs come from a child aged 2-9 years with inherited bone marrow failure, due to receive a stem cell transplant. The CDR3 runs from the conserved cysteine through the conserved F or W. A D gene is named only where the DNA matches it firmly. Size is omitted from some rows. Given values are once, few, many or a class for expanded clones.

d_call | j_call | clone_size | v_call | cdr3_aa | cdr3_nt
TRBD1 | TRBJ2-1 | once | TRBV4-1 | CASSQVLPRRGMMNEQFF | TGCGCCAGCAGCCAAGTACTTCCCCGCAGGGGGATGATGAATGAGCAGTTCTTC
NA | TRBJ2-6 | many | TRBV6-5 | CASRRQFSGANVLTF | TGTGCCAGCAGAAGACAGTTCTCTGGGGCCAACGTCCTGACTTTC
NA | TRBJ2-1 | NA | TRBV5-1 | CASSLEALGSGGKFF | TGCGCCAGCAGCTTGGAAGCTTTGGGGTCCGGAGGAAAGTTCTTC
NA | TRBJ2-5 | many | TRBV20-1 | CSARGIRAYTGPLETQYF | TGCAGTGCTAGAGGAATTCGAGCGTACACTGGCCCCCTGGAGACCCAGTACTTC
NA | TRBJ2-7 | many | TRBV20-1 | CSATSAVSSYEQYF | TGCAGTGCTACTAGCGCCGTGAGCTCCTACGAGCAGTACTTC
TRBD2 | TRBJ2-3 | many | TRBV28 | CASSSPPTSGRGIRDTQYF | TGTGCCAGCAGTTCACCCCCGACTAGCGGGAGGGGAATACGGGATACGCAGTATTTT
NA | TRBJ2-3 | few | TRBV12-3/TRBV12-4 | CASSLTAQGHLSTDTQYF | TGTGCCAGCAGCCTCACCGCACAAGGCCACCTTTCCACAGATACGCAGTATTTT
NA | TRBJ1-1 | many | TRBV6-2/TRBV6-3 | CASTLFPRMNTEAFF | TGTGCCAGCACCCTCTTTCCTCGGATGAACACTGAAGCTTTCTTT
NA | TRBJ2-1 | many | TRBV30 | CALKGGSEQFF | TGTGCACTCAAGGGGGGCAGTGAGCAGTTCTTC
TRBD1 | TRBJ1-5 | many | TRBV28 | CASKTGGDGNQPQHF | TGTGCCAGCAAAACAGGGGGCGACGGCAATCAGCCCCAGCATTTT
TRBD2 | TRBJ2-5 | many | TRBV11-2 | CASSVPLLLSGGPQQETQYF | TGTGCCAGCAGCGTACCACTTCTGTTGTCGGGAGGCCCACAACAAGAGACCCAGTACTTC
NA | TRBJ2-7 | many | TRBV28 | CASTWGYGAYEQYF | TGTGCCAGCACCTGGGGATACGGGGCCTACGAGCAGTACTTC
TRBD1 | TRBJ2-3 | many | TRBV7-9 | CASSLVGQGTDTQYF | TGTGCCAGCAGCTTAGTGGGACAGGGGACAGATACGCAGTATTTT